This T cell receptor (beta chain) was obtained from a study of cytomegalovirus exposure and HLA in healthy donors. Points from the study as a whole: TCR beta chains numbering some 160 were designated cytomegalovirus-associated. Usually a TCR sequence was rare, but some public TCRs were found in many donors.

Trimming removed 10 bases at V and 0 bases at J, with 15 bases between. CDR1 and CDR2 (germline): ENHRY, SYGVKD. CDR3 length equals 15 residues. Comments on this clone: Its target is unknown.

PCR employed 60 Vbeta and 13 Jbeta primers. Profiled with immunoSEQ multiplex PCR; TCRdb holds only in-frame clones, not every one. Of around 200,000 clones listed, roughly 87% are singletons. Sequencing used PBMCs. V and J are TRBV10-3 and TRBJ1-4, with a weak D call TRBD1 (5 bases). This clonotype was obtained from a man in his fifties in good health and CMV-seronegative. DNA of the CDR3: TGTGCCAGCAGCGGCGGGGCCACAACTAATGAAAAACTGTTTTTT. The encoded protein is CASSGGATTNEKLFF.